The 23 T cell receptor beta chains reported below all come from one sample, sequenced in a study of T cells in Graves' hyperthyroidism and ophthalmopathy. What was amplified from RNA transcripts were TCR beta CDR3 regions. The study used the HTBI primer set for a first-round RT-PCR of the TCR CDR3. TCRdb re-derived calls from the multiplex PCR reads in MiXCR, one entry per CDR3 protein. The data hold approximately 600,000 distinct CDR3 sequences, with about 14% observed a single time. Material for sequencing was blood. The receptor set was obtained from a woman aged 25 to 39 with Graves' hyperthyroidism that later progressed to Graves' ophthalmopathy.

This clonotype occurred many times. This chain uses TRBV6-1 with TRBJ1-4; no definite D call. This CDR3 has 14 residues. V lost 5 bases to trimming and J lost 7 bases, with 14 bases between them. Germline CDR1 reads MNHNS; CDR2 reads SASEGT. The DNA for the CDR3 is TGTGCCAGCAGTCGCGACCAACCGCTTGAAAAACTGTTTTTT. Amino acid sequence: CASSRDQPLEKLFF.

This clonotype was recorded at least ten times. V usage is TRBV28 and J usage is TRBJ2-3, with D uncertain. CDR1 MDHEN and CDR2 SYDVKM come from the germline V gene. The CDR3 runs to 15 residues. Trimming removed 1 base at V and 1 base at J, with 9 bases between. CDR3 in amino acids: CASSLSPVGTDTQYF. CDR3 DNA sequence: TGTGCCAGCAGTTTATCCCCGGTCGGCACAGATACGCAGTATTTT. Supplemented by reference TRBV28 and TRBJ2-3, the full variable domain reads DVKVTQSSRYLVKRTGEKVFLECVQDMDHENMFWYRQDPGLGLRLIYFSYDVKMKEKGDIPEGYSVSREKKERFSLILESASTNQTSMYLCASSLSPVGTDTQYFGPGTRLTVL.

This clonotype was detected ten times or more. The chain joins TRBV24-1 to TRBJ2-5, with D maybe TRBD1 (6 bases). Trimming took off 4 bases at V and 3 bases at J, with 14 bases between the two ends. Germline loops: CDR1 KGHDR, CDR2 SFDVKD. The length of the CDR3 is 15 residues. As DNA, the CDR3 is TGTGCCACCAGTGACTACACCGGGACAAAAGAGACCCAGTACTTC. Translation: CATSDYTGTKETQYF.

This clonotype was observed many times. J is TRBJ1-1 and V is TRBV29-1, with D perhaps matching TRBD1 (5 bases). V lost 7 bases to trimming and J lost 10 bases, with 13 bases between them. CDR3 size: 10 residues. Germline V gene lookup returns CDR1 SQVTM and CDR2 ANQGSEA. Here the CDR3 DNA reads TGCAGCGGCTGGACACGGGGAGCTTTCTTT. This translates into CSGWTRGAFF.

This clonotype was picked up many times. V gene TRBV12-3 or TRBV12-4 combines with J gene TRBJ1-2; 7 nucleotides line up with TRBD1. Losses at the gene ends were 5 bases for V and 4 bases for J; bases not matched to a gene: 10. The CDR3 is 15 residues long. Written as DNA, the CDR3 is TGTGCCAGCAGTAGATACAGGGGAGAAGGCTATGGCTACACCTTC. Protein product: CASSRYRGEGYGYTF.

The chain links TRBV5-1 to TRBJ2-2, with unresolved D. This CDR3 has 13 residues. Trimming took 0 bases from V and 6 from J, leaving 6 bases between them. The germline V gene has CDR1 SGHRS and CDR2 YFSETQ. Here the CDR3 DNA reads TGCGCCAGCAGCTTGGCAGTCCCCGGGGAGCTGTTTTTT. It yields the protein CASSLAVPGELFF.

This clonotype occurred a few times. V usage is TRBV5-1 and J usage is TRBJ2-5; D possibly corresponds to TRBD2 (5 bases). The CDR3 has 15 residues. Germline CDR1 and CDR2: SGHRS and YFSETQ. V was clipped by 0 bases and J by 7 bases, with 16 bases between them. CDR3 residues: CASSLEGAVVGTQYF. The CDR3 DNA is TGCGCCAGCAGCTTGGAGGGAGCGGTTGTTGGGACCCAGTACTTC.

In its sample, this clonotype was seen many times. The chain combines TRBV10-3 with TRBJ2-7; possibly TRBD2 for D (5 bases). Trimming left V 0 bases short and J 0 bases short, with 15 bases between. Germline loops: CDR1 ENHRY, CDR2 SYGVKD. CDR3 length: 17 amino acids. CDR3: CAISESYERRSSYEQYF. The CDR3 nucleotides are TGTGCCATCAGTGAGTCGTATGAGCGGAGGAGCTCCTACGAGCAGTACTTC.

Many counts were recorded for this clonotype. The chain links TRBV19 to TRBJ2-3; 8 bases match TRBD2. Germline CDR1 LNHDA, CDR2 SQIVND (reference sequence). The V gene end was trimmed by 8 bases and the J gene end by 1 base; junction bases not matched to a gene: 5. This CDR3 has 14 amino acids. In DNA form, the CDR3 reads TGTGCCAGTGAAGATAGCGGGGGCACAGATACGCAGTATTTT. Its translation is CASEDSGGTDTQYF.

This clonotype was counted ten times or more. The V and J genes are TRBV24-1 and TRBJ2-7; the D is unclear. Germline V gene data show CDR1 as KGHDR and CDR2 as SFDVKD. V was clipped by 3 bases and J by 6 bases, with 17 bases between them. There are 15 residues in the CDR3. The CDR3 region is CATSDPGPGRGEQYF. The CDR3 nucleotides are TGTGCCACCAGTGATCCCGGCCCAGGACGTGGCGAGCAGTACTTC.

The sample holds many counts of this clonotype. The chain is built from TRBV2 and TRBJ2-1; D unresolved. V shed 3 bases and J shed 4 bases, with 16 bases lying between them. The V gene's germline CDR1 is SNHLY and CDR2 FYNNEI. The CDR3 is made up of 16 amino acids. The CDR3 reads CASSDVARKKYNEQFF. The CDR3 DNA follows: TGTGCCAGCAGTGATGTGGCGAGGAAAAAGTACAATGAGCAGTTCTTC.

This clonotype was detected a few times. The J gene is TRBJ1-2, the V gene TRBV20-1; 8 positions agree with TRBD1. There are 16 residues in the CDR3. V lost 6 bases and J lost 2; bases outside the gene matches: 14. From germline, CDR1 is DFQATT and CDR2 SNEGSKA (reference sequence). CDR3: CSAPPFPGGANYGYTF. As DNA, the CDR3 is TGCAGTGCCCCACCTTTCCCAGGGGGCGCGAACTATGGCTACACCTTC.

This clonotype was observed at least ten times. The rearrangement joins TRBV12-3 or TRBV12-4 to TRBJ2-7; no clear D. The CDR3 consists of 12 residues. V was shortened by 4 bases and J by 6 bases, with 10 bases between the two germline ends. The DNA for the CDR3 is TGTGCCAGCAGTTCGACCTTGACCGAGCAGTACTTC. It yields the protein CASSSTLTEQYF.

This clonotype was picked up many times. The V gene is TRBV10-2, the J gene TRBJ2-7; possibly TRBD1 for D (6 bases). V shed 7 bases and J shed 6 bases, with 10 bases lying between them. The V gene's germline CDR1 is WSHSY and CDR2 SAAADI. The CDR3 is 11 amino acids. The CDR3 loop is CASTQGSEQYF. CDR3 nucleotide sequence: TGCGCCAGCACCCAGGGGTCCGAGCAGTACTTC.

This clonotype appeared many times. The genes are TRBV9 and TRBJ1-5; 8 positions agree with TRBD1. Germline V gene lookup returns CDR1 SGDLS and CDR2 YYNGEE. Trimming at V came to 4 bases and at J to 5 bases, leaving 8 bases not matched to a gene. The CDR3 is 15 residues long. CDR3 sequence (DNA): TGTGCCAGCAGCTCAGGACAGGGTCGATATCAGCCCCAGCATTTT. Translation gives CASSSGQGRYQPQHF.

This clonotype was picked up a small number of times. The chain couples TRBV9 to TRBJ2-1, with TRBD2 identical over 8 bases. There are 15 residues in the CDR3. The V segment lost 0 bases and the J segment 3 bases; nucleotides outside the gene matches: 2. Germline loops: CDR1 SGDLS, CDR2 YYNGEE. CDR3 amino acids: CASSVGGRLYNEQFF. The CDR3 DNA sequence: TGTGCCAGCAGCGTAGGCGGGAGGCTCTACAATGAGCAGTTCTTC.

The table lists this clonotype with many counts. J is TRBJ1-5 and V is TRBV6-1; D is undetermined. Germline-derived CDR1 and CDR2 are MNHNS and SASEGT. The ends were cut back, 5 bases at V and 5 bases at J, with 19 bases in the middle. CDR3 length: 16 amino acids. DNA of the CDR3: TGTGCCAGCAGTTACGCTAGTCTTTTCACCCATCAGCCCCAGCATTTT. This sequence encodes CASSYASLFTHQPQHF.

This clonotype was picked up a small number of times. It may be a read error: a sequence one base away is much more abundant. The gene calls are TRBV28 and TRBJ2-3; 8 bases map to TRBD1. This CDR3 has 15 residues. CDR1 MDHEN and CDR2 SYDVKM come from the germline V gene. Losses at the gene ends were 4 bases for V and 5 bases for J; bases not matched to a gene: 8. DNA for the CDR3: TGTGCCAGCAGTTCAGGGGGCGCACCACTAGATACGCAGTATTTT. Translating gives CASSSGGAPLDTQYF.

This clonotype was observed a handful of times. The J gene is TRBJ2-4, the V gene TRBV4-2, with D perhaps being TRBD1 or TRBD2 (6 bases each). This CDR3 is built from 16 residues. In germline, CDR1 is LGHNA, CDR2 YNFKEQ. Trimming took off 2 bases at V and 9 bases at J, with 20 bases between the two ends. CDR3 amino acids: CASSQPLGGAGAIQYF. The CDR3 DNA follows: TGTGCCAGCAGCCAACCCCTTGGCGGGGCAGGGGCCATTCAGTACTTC.

The chain links TRBV6-1 to TRBJ1-1; 10 bases map to TRBD1. CDR1 MNHNS and CDR2 SASEGT come from the germline V gene. The CDR3 runs 16 residues. After removal of 4 bases from V and 6 bases from J, the junction contained 11 bases not matched to a gene. DNA for the CDR3: TGTGCCAGCAGTGTGGGGACAGGGGAGAAATGGGCTGAAGCTTTCTTT. It translates to CASSVGTGEKWAEAFF.

This clonotype was observed at least ten times. The J gene is TRBJ1-1, the V gene TRBV20-1, with D unclear. V was cut by 2 bases and J by 1 base, with 14 bases left in between. This CDR3 comprises 15 residues. Germline lookup yields CDR1 DFQATT and CDR2 SNEGSKA (reference sequence). The CDR3: CSARPSTRSNTEAFF. The CDR3 nucleotides read TGCAGTGCTAGACCATCGACACGGTCGAACACTGAAGCTTTCTTT.

This clonotype occurred a few times. The chain is built from TRBV7-9 and TRBJ2-5; D may match TRBD1 or TRBD2 (6 bases each). Germline values: CDR1 SEHNR, CDR2 FQNEAQ (reference sequence). The CDR3 runs to 14 residues. Trimming stripped 6 bases from V and 5 bases from J, with 16 bases between. The DNA of the CDR3 is TGTGCCAGCAGAGAGGTTGGGGGGCTGGAGACCCAGTACTTC. Its protein product is CASREVGGLETQYF.

With respect to this clonotype: One base away lies a much larger clone, so this may be a sequencing read error. This sequence joins TRBV10-3 and TRBJ2-1; D is ambiguous. The CDR3 sequence is 13 residues long. Germline assignment: CDR1 ENHRY and CDR2 SYGVKD. Trimming pared 0 bases from V and 10 bases from J, leaving 10 bases between. The CDR3 nucleotides read TGTGCCATCAGTGAGTCCGACGGCCAGGAGCAGTTCTTC. It translates to CAISESDGQEQFF.